Presented here are 6 T cell receptor beta chains from one specimen sequenced in a study of blood T cells in healthy people across ages. It was with a sample-barcoded 5' primer and a J-beta primer mix that a second PCR of roughly 7 to 12 cycles was run. TCRdb used MiXCR to reprocess the 5' RACE reads, holding one entry per CDR3 protein. The table includes more than 700,000 distinct CDR3 sequences, roughly 50% detected once. Sequencing was done on a sample of blood. The receptors shown here come from an elderly man in good health.

This clonotype was observed a few times. V and J are TRBV9 and TRBJ2-7; 7 nucleotides match TRBD1. Unmatched junction bases numbered 12, after V lost 3 bases and J lost 3 bases. CDR3 size: 16 residues. CDR1 is SGDLS, CDR2 YYNGEE, per germline. The CDR3 DNA is TGTGCCAGCAGCGCGGGATCCGGGACAGCGCTCTACGAGCAGTACTTC. It is translated as CASSAGSGTALYEQYF.

The V gene is TRBV20-1, the J gene TRBJ2-5; 10 bases agree with TRBD2. The CDR3 totals 15 residues. V trimming: 0 bases; J trimming: 5 bases; junction bases outside the gene matches: 6. The V gene's germline CDR1 is DFQATT and CDR2 SNEGSKA (reference sequence). The CDR3 protein is CSARDRVAGGETQYF. The DNA for the CDR3 is TGCAGTGCTAGAGATCGAGTAGCGGGAGGTGAGACCCAGTACTTC.

In its sample, this clonotype was seen a few times. The rearrangement joins TRBV2 to TRBJ2-7; 10 bases are a match to TRBD2. There are 17 residues in the CDR3. From germline, CDR1 is SNHLY and CDR2 FYNNEI. Unmatched junction bases numbered 10, after V lost 1 base and J lost 4 bases. The CDR3 region has the DNA TGTGCCAGCAGTGAAGAGGCTAGCGGGAGCCACGGATACGAGCAGTACTTC. Translated, it gives CASSEEASGSHGYEQYF.

This CDR3 is CASSFLLGSGGYTF. The CDR3, as DNA: TGTGCCAGCAGTTTCCTGTTAGGGTCGGGCGGCTACACCTTC. The chain employs TRBV27 and TRBJ1-2; unclear D gene. Germline-derived CDR1 and CDR2 are MNHEY and SMNVEV (reference sequence). V gave up 3 bases and J gave up 8 bases, with 16 bases separating them. The CDR3 has 14 residues.

Here the CDR3 reads CSVELDRGETQYF. The CDR3 DNA reads as TGCAGCGTTGAACTGGACAGGGGAGAGACCCAGTACTTC. The chain carries TRBV29-1 and TRBJ2-5, with TRBD1 matching 9 bases. The junction had 2 bases not matched to a gene; V was cut back by 2 bases and J by 4 bases. Germline assignment: CDR1 SQVTM and CDR2 ANQGSEA. This CDR3 comprises 13 residues.

The V call is TRBV9, the J call TRBJ1-4; tentative D call: TRBD1 (5 bases). The CDR3 sequence is 18 residues long. The germline V gene has CDR1 SGDLS and CDR2 YYNGEE. V was cut by 4 bases and J by 8 bases, with 27 bases left in between. CDR3 coding DNA: TGTGCCAGCAGCCCCCGGATATCGGGGGAGGATAGCGGAGAAAAACTGTTTTTT. It yields the protein CASSPRISGEDSGEKLFF.